This TCR beta chain comes out of a study of shared clonotypes between healthy human individuals. With regard to this clone: As yet, its antigen is unknown.

V was trimmed by 5 bases and J by 1 base, leaving 11 bases between them. CDR3 length: 14 residues. CDR1 SNHLY and CDR2 FYNNEI come from the germline V gene. The authors distributed each subset's genomic DNA evenly over several immunoSEQ plates. Assay: immunoSEQ multiplex PCR; the TCRdb copy retains only in-frame clones and omits some. The table records over a million clones, around three quarters of them present only once. The study's findings and limits: Having only a few donors restricted how much genetic and exposure-history diversity was captured.

CD4+ cells yielded CD45RA+ naive and CD45RA-negative memory subsets. The source material was memory CD4+ T cells from PBMCs. Subset in this sample: CD45RA-negative fraction. The rearrangement links TRBV2 to TRBJ1-1; D unclear. The receptor's source is a man between 18 and 29 years old in good health. Some clones in this sample may be carry-over from other donors' samples. The CDR3 bases are TGTGCCAGCAGTAGTGAGTCTGGGAACACTGAAGCTTTCTTT. It is translated as CASSSESGNTEAFF.